This T cell receptor (beta chain) was captured in a study of T cell repertoires in cytomegalovirus infection. About the study: Recently described HLA-C-restricted plus well-studied HLA-B-restricted CMV epitopes were used. Public signatures in TCR beta pointed to CMV infection and matching HLA type. Overall study findings and caveats: What dominated the ex vivo response were HLA-C-restricted CMV-specific TCR beta clonotypes. The cumulative frequency of public TCR beta families distinguished individuals who carried CMV together with the relevant HLA.

The CDR3 runs to 14 residues. V was pared by 3 bases and J by 5 bases, with 14 bases between. Germline assignment: CDR1 DFQATT and CDR2 SNEGSKA (reference sequence). This clonotype was detected once. Antigen unknown. TCRdb reanalysed the reads using MiXCR and keeps one entry per CDR3 protein. The sample yields about 830,000 distinct CDR3 sequences, 32% seen once. Source: cultured CD8+ T cells from PBMCs, taken from culture after CMV antigen stimulation. The origin of this receptor is a human donor in good health (CMV status not recorded). Some clones in this sample may be carry-over from other donors' samples. The chain employs TRBV20-1 and TRBJ2-1; the D call may be TRBD1 or TRBD2 (5 bases each). The CDR3 protein is CSARAGTPNNEQFF. In nucleotides, the CDR3 is TGCAGTGCTAGGGCCGGGACCCCGAACAATGAGCAGTTCTTC.